These 25 T cell receptor beta chains share one sample of origin, sequenced in a study of Ad26.COV2.S vaccination and SARS-CoV-2 variants (dated by TCRdb to 2020 to 2023). The label giving this sample's treatment or condition can be read as: roughly 20 received Ad26.COV2.S at low or high dose, single or two shots; roughly five received placebo; per-sample allocation not given. Repertoires of vaccine and placebo recipients were sequenced from samples collected on day 63 after the first injection. Library generation was performed with the immunoSEQ multiplex PCR assay. TCRdb retrieved this table from immuneACCESS and kept in-frame rearrangements only. Not all clones are present; in checked studies, unresolved V genes account for under half, and no reason is known for the remainder. The sample records around 340,000 clones, 86% of which are singletons. Around 10% of the sample comes from the top ten.

Material: peripheral blood, obtained in a trial of Ad26.COV2.S vaccine versus placebo. These receptors were collected from a person aged 18 to 59 who received the Ad26.COV2.S COVID-19 vaccine or a placebo.

This clone has only one observation. The chain couples TRBV6-5 to TRBJ2-1; D not resolved. The CDR3 has 14 residues. Between the trimmed V and J ends, which lost 10 bases and 0 bases, there was a span of 13 bases. Germline loops: CDR1 MNHEY, CDR2 SVGAGI. Here the CDR3 reads CATRPPSSYNEQFF. In DNA form, the CDR3 reads TGTGCCACCCGCCCCCCGAGCTCCTACAATGAGCAGTTCTTC.

The gene calls are TRBV6-2 or TRBV6-3 and TRBJ2-7; TRBD2 agrees at 7 bases. The CDR3 is 15 amino acids. With V trimmed by 0 bases and J by 2 bases, 4 bases remained unmatched. Germline loops: CDR1 MNHEY, CDR2 SVGEGT. CDR3 protein: CASSYSGGIPYEQYF. DNA for the CDR3: TGTGCCAGCAGTTACTCGGGAGGGATCCCCTACGAGCAGTACTTC.

For this clone: The junction differs from germline at one of its ends, possibly a read error. Within the sample, other DNA sequences also encode this same CDR3. CDR3 nucleotides: TGCAGTGCAAGAGATACCTACGAGCAGTACTTC. Translated, it gives CSARDTYEQYF. The V gene is TRBV20-1, the J gene TRBJ2-7; D ambiguous. The germline gives CDR1 DFQATT, CDR2 SNEGSKA (reference sequence). The CDR3 is 11 residues long.

The chain is built from TRBV3-1 (or the pseudogene TRBV3-2) and TRBJ2-7; 8 bases match TRBD2. This CDR3 spans 16 amino acids. Germline V gives CDR1 LGHDT, CDR2 YNNKEL (reference sequence). The V segment lost 0 bases and the J segment 1 base; nucleotides outside the gene matches: 5. Here the CDR3 reads CASSQDQVAGSYEQYF. DNA for the CDR3: TGTGCCAGCAGCCAAGATCAGGTAGCGGGGTCCTACGAGCAGTACTTC.

In DNA form, the CDR3 reads TGTGCCAGCAGTGTAGGCGGAGGTGGCTACACCTTC. It translates to CASSVGGGGYTF. This rearrangement joins TRBV2 to TRBJ1-2; D gene uncertain. The V gene's germline CDR1 is SNHLY and CDR2 FYNNEI. Trimming left V 4 bases short and J 7 bases short, with 10 bases between. The CDR3 length is 12 residues.

The rearrangement joins TRBV4-1 to TRBJ2-5, with 10 bases fitting TRBD2. This CDR3 has 17 amino acids. CDR1 is MGHRA and CDR2 is YSYEKL in the germline V gene. After removal of 4 bases from V and 5 bases from J, the junction contained 13 bases not matched to a gene. CDR3 amino acids: CASSPVERGGASETQYF. In nucleotides, the CDR3 is TGCGCCAGCAGCCCGGTCGAGCGGGGGGGCGCTTCTGAGACCCAGTACTTC.

The V and J genes are TRBV28 and TRBJ1-2, with D possibly matching TRBD1 (5 bases). Per the germline V gene, CDR1 is MDHEN and CDR2 is SYDVKM. With 7 bases removed from V and 4 bases from J, the gap between germline ends came to 13 bases. The CDR3 has 13 amino acids. The CDR3 sequence: CASNLRGTYGYTF. CDR3 in DNA: TGTGCCAGCAACCTCCGGGGGACCTATGGCTACACCTTC.

The V and J genes are TRBV10-2 and TRBJ2-7; 9 nucleotides agree with TRBD2. CDR1 WSHSY and CDR2 SAAADI come from the germline V gene. This CDR3 has 13 amino acids. V was clipped by 6 bases and J by 6 bases; unmatched bases: 6. The CDR3 sequence: CASSLGLAGEQYF. CDR3 nucleotide sequence: TGCGCCAGCAGCTTGGGACTAGCAGGCGAGCAGTACTTC.

The CDR3 DNA reads TGTGCCAGCAGCGTCGGTAGCGGGAGTTCTGAAGAGACCCAGTACTTC. Protein sequence: CASSVGSGSSEETQYF. This chain connects TRBV9 to TRBJ2-5, with 9 positions matching TRBD2. This CDR3 spans 16 amino acids. CDR1 and CDR2 (germline): SGDLS, YYNGEE. V lost 2 bases to trimming and J lost 3 bases; unmatched junction nucleotides: 8.

This clone was counted between two and nine times. V is TRBV19 and J is TRBJ2-7, with D perhaps being TRBD1 or TRBD2 (5 bases each). V was trimmed by 8 bases and J by 0 bases, leaving 14 bases between them. Germline V gives CDR1 LNHDA, CDR2 SQIVND (reference sequence). This CDR3 is 14 amino acids long. For the CDR3, the DNA is TGTGCCAGTCAAGGGGACCCTAGCTCCTACGAGCAGTACTTC. This gives the protein CASQGDPSSYEQYF.

This clone was counted a single time. The gene calls are TRBV30 and TRBJ1-5; possibly TRBD1 for D (6 bases). The germline V and J ends were trimmed by 3 bases and 6 bases, with 12 bases remaining between them. CDR1 and CDR2 from the germline V gene are GTSNPN and SVGIG (reference sequence). The CDR3 is 13 amino acids. This CDR3 reads CAWSLGALQPQHF. The CDR3, as DNA: TGTGCCTGGAGCCTGGGGGCCCTTCAGCCCCAGCATTTT.

V is TRBV27 and J is TRBJ1-1; D remains unclear. CDR1 is MNHEY and CDR2 is SMNVEV in the germline V gene (reference sequence). The CDR3 contains 14 residues. V was cut by 3 bases and J by 4 bases, with 12 bases left in between. The chain's CDR3 is CASSFAGLSTEAFF. In DNA, the CDR3 is TGTGCCAGCAGTTTTGCCGGTTTGAGCACTGAAGCTTTCTTT.

The table lists this clone with a count of one. The rearrangement joins TRBV19 to TRBJ2-2; D is tentatively TRBD1 or TRBD2 (7 bases each). The V gene's germline CDR1 is LNHDA and CDR2 SQIVND (reference sequence). This CDR3 region has 15 residues. Between the trimmed V and J ends, which lost 4 bases and 6 bases, there was a span of 15 bases. The CDR3 nucleotides read TGTGCCAGTAGTACGAGACAGGGAGGGTCCGGGGAGCTGTTTTTT. Its protein product is CASSTRQGGSGELFF.

The V call is TRBV18, the J call TRBJ2-5, with TRBD2 identical over 8 bases. This CDR3 contains 16 residues. Germline V gene sequence: CDR1 KGHSH, CDR2 LQKENI. V trimming: 3 bases; J trimming: 5 bases; junction bases outside the gene matches: 11. The CDR3 loop is CASSPRFSGIGETQYF. CDR3 nucleotide sequence: TGTGCCAGCTCACCCCGTTTTAGCGGGATTGGGGAGACCCAGTACTTC.

This chain uses TRBV7-8 with TRBJ2-5, with TRBD2 identical over 7 bases. From germline, CDR1 is SGHVS and CDR2 FQNEAQ. After removal of 0 bases from V and 5 bases from J, the junction contained 0 bases not matched to a gene. The CDR3 has 13 residues. As DNA, the CDR3 is TGTGCCAGCAGCTTAGCGGGGGGGGAGACCCAGTACTTC. Translated: CASSLAGGETQYF.

This chain joins TRBV28 and TRBJ2-7; a weak D match, TRBD1 (5 bases). The CDR3 extends over 13 amino acids. Germline V CDR1 and CDR2: MDHEN, SYDVKM. Deletions cut 4 bases from V and 3 bases from J, with 10 bases between. Here the CDR3 DNA reads TGTGCCAGCAGTTCCTACCAGGGCTACGAGCAGTACTTC. Protein product: CASSSYQGYEQYF. The full variable domain, in which reference TRBV28 and TRBJ2-7 provide the parts outside the CDR3, is DVKVTQSSRYLVKRTGEKVFLECVQDMDHENMFWYRQDPGLGLRLIYFSYDVKMKEKGDIPEGYSVSREKKERFSLILESASTNQTSMYLCASSSYQGYEQYFGPGTRLTVT.

This sequence joins TRBV7-8 and TRBJ2-1; 11 bases agree with TRBD2. V trimming: 11 bases; J trimming: 8 bases; junction bases outside the gene matches: 17. The CDR3 has 16 amino acids. Germline-derived CDR1 and CDR2 are SGHVS and FQNEAQ. CDR3 sequence (DNA): TGTGCCTGCCGCCCGGGCCTAGCGGGAGGCGGCGATGAGCAGTTCTTC. It encodes CACRPGLAGGGDEQFF.

The CDR3 is CASSSQNTQYF. CDR3 DNA: TGCGCCAGCAGCTCACAGAACACCCAGTACTTC. V and J are TRBV5-1 and TRBJ2-5; D is ambiguous. The CDR3 extends over 11 amino acids. Germline V gives CDR1 SGHRS, CDR2 YFSETQ. The ends were cut back, 3 bases at V and 8 bases at J, with 8 bases in the middle.

The chain combines TRBV19 with TRBJ2-3; D is unclear. Trimming removed 6 bases from V and 1 base from J, with 14 bases in between. This CDR3 is built from 15 residues. The V gene's germline CDR1 is LNHDA and CDR2 SQIVND (reference sequence). CDR3 nucleotides: TGTGCCAGTAGCCCCGGTTGGGGTGGCACAGATACGCAGTATTTT. Amino acid sequence: CASSPGWGGTDTQYF.

The V gene is TRBV25-1, the J gene TRBJ2-7, with 12 bases that match TRBD2. This CDR3 is built from 16 residues. Germline V lookup: CDR1 MGHDK, CDR2 SYGVNS. V was clipped by 3 bases and J by 7 bases; unmatched bases: 10. As DNA, the CDR3 is TGTGCCAGCAGTGATCCGACTAGCGGGAGCGTCCGGGAGCAGTACTTC. Encoded protein: CASSDPTSGSVREQYF.

This chain uses TRBV27 with TRBJ2-7; 10 bases align to TRBD1. Germline CDR1 MNHEY, CDR2 SMNVEV (reference sequence). This CDR3 has 15 residues. Unmatched junction bases numbered 9, after V lost 6 bases and J lost 4 bases. CDR3 sequence (DNA): TGTGCCAGCAGACAGTTTCCGGGACAGGGGTACGAGCAGTACTTC. Residues: CASRQFPGQGYEQYF.

The chain couples TRBV4-2 to TRBJ1-2; TRBD1 agrees at 7 bases. The V and J ends lost 0 bases and 0 bases, in that order; junction bases with no gene match: 4. The CDR3 has 16 residues. Germline V gene sequence: CDR1 LGHNA, CDR2 YNFKEQ. The CDR3 region has the DNA TGTGCCAGCAGCCAAGATCGCGGGACAGCTAACTATGGCTACACCTTC. This gives the protein CASSQDRGTANYGYTF.

In the case of this clone: The same CDR3 is also encoded by other DNA sequences in this sample. The chain combines TRBV6-5 with TRBJ1-5; unclear D gene. Germline-derived CDR1 and CDR2 are MNHEY and SVGAGI. The germline V and J ends were trimmed by 6 bases and 0 bases, with 6 bases remaining between them. The CDR3 is made up of 13 amino acids. As DNA, the CDR3 is TGTGCCAGCAGGAAATATAGCAATCAGCCCCAGCATTTT. This gives the protein CASRKYSNQPQHF.

In regard to this clone: Other DNA sequences of this sample code for an identical CDR3. V and J are TRBV7-2 and TRBJ1-4, with TRBD1 matching 7 bases. From germline, CDR1 is SGHTA and CDR2 FQGNSA. CDR3 size: 15 residues. With V trimmed by 6 bases and J by 8 bases, 12 bases remained unmatched. CDR3 protein: CASSLFEGAGEKLFF. The CDR3, as DNA: TGTGCCAGCAGTCTTTTCGAGGGGGCGGGCGAAAAACTGTTTTTT.

The chain links TRBV5-4 to TRBJ2-5; the D gene is possibly TRBD2 (5 bases). Germline-derived CDR1 and CDR2 are SGHNT and YYREEE (reference sequence). The CDR3 has 15 residues. The germline V and J ends were trimmed by 1 base and 5 bases, with 15 bases remaining between them. The CDR3 here is CASSLPGSRGETQYF. The CDR3 bases are TGTGCCAGCAGCTTGCCGGGCTCCCGAGGGGAGACCCAGTACTTC.